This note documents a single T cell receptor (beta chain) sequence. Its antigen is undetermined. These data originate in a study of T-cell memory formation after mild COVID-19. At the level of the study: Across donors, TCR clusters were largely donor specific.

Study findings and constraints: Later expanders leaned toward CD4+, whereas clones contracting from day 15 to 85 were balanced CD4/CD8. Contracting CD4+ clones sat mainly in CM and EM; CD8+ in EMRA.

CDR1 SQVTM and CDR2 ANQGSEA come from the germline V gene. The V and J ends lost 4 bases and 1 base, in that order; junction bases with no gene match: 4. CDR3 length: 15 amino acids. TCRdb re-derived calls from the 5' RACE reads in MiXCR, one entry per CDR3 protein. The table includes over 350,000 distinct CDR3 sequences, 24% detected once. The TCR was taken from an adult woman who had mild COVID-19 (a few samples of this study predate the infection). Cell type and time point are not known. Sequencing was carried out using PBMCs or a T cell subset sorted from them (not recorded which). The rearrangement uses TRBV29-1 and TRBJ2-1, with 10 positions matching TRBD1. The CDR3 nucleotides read TGCAGCGTTGGGACAGGGGGGATTTCCTACAATGAGCAGTTCTTC. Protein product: CSVGTGGISYNEQFF.